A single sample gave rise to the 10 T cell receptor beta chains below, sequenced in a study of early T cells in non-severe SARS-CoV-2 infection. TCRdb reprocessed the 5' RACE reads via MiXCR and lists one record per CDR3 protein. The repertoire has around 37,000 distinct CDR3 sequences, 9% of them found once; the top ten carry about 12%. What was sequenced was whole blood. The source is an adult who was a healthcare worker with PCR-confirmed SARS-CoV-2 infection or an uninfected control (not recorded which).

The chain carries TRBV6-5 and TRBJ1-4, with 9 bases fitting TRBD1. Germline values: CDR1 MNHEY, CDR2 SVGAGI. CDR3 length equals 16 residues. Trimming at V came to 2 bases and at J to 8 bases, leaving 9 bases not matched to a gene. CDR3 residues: CASSYDVQGAREKLFF. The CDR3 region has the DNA TGTGCCAGCAGTTACGACGTACAGGGGGCCAGGGAAAAACTGTTTTTT.

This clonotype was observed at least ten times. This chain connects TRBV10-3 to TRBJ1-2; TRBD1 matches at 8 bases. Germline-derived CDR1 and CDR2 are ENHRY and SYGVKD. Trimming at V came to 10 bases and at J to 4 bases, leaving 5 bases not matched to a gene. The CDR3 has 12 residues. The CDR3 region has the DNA TGTGCCACACAGGGGGGGATCTATGGCTACACCTTC. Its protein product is CATQGGIYGYTF.

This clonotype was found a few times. The CDR3 sequence: CASSRSTGQLETQYF. Here the CDR3 DNA reads TGTGCCAGTAGTAGGTCGACAGGGCAATTGGAGACCCAGTACTTC. The chain employs TRBV19 and TRBJ2-5; 7 bases map to TRBD1. The CDR3 is 15 residues long. V was clipped by 4 bases and J by 5 bases; unmatched bases: 10. Germline V gene sequence: CDR1 LNHDA, CDR2 SQIVND (reference sequence).

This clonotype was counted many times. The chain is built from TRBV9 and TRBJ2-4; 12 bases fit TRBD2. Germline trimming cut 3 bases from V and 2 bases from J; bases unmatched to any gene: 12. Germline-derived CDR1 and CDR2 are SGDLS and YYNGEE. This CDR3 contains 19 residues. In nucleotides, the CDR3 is TGTGCCAGCAGCGCAACTAGCGGGGGGCCTTATAGAACCAAAAACATTCAGTACTTC. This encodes CASSATSGGPYRTKNIQYF.

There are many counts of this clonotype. The CDR3 DNA reads TGTGCCAGCAGTTTAGGGACACCGGATGAAAAACTGTTTTTT. Translated, it gives CASSLGTPDEKLFF. This chain connects TRBV28 to TRBJ1-4; D perhaps matches TRBD1 (6 bases). This CDR3 spans 14 amino acids. CDR1 and CDR2 from the germline V gene are MDHEN and SYDVKM. Trimming left V 2 bases short and J 6 bases short, with 10 bases between.

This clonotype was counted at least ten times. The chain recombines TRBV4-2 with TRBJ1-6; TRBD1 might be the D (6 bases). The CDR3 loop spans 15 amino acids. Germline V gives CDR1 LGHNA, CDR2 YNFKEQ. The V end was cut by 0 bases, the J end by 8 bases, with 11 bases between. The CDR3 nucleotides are TGTGCCAGCAGCCAAGAAGGGGGTAGGGATTCACCCCTCCACTTT. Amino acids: CASSQEGGRDSPLHF.

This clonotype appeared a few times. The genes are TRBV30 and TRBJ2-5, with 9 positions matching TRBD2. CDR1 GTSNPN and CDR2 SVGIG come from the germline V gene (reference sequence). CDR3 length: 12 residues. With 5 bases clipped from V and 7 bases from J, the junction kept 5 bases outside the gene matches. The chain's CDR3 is CAWATSGTTQYF. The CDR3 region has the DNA TGTGCCTGGGCGACTAGCGGTACGACCCAGTACTTC. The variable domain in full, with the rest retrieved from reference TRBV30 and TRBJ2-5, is SQTIHQWPATLVQPVGSPLSLECTVEGTSNPNLYWYRQAAGRGLQLLFYSVGIGQISSEVPQNLSASRPQDRQFILSSKKLLLSDSGFYLCAWATSGTTQYFGPGTRLLVL.

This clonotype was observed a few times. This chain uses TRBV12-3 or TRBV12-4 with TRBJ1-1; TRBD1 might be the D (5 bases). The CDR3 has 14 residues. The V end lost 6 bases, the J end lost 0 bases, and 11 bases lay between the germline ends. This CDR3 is CASRTGLLNTEAFF. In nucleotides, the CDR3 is TGTGCCAGCAGAACGGGGCTCTTGAACACTGAAGCTTTCTTT.

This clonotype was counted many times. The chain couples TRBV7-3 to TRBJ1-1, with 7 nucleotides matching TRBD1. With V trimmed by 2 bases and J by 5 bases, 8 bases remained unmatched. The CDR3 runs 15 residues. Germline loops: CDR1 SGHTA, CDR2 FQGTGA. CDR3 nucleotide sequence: TGTGCCAGCAGCTTAGAGGGACAGACAAAAACTGAAGCTTTCTTT. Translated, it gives CASSLEGQTKTEAFF.

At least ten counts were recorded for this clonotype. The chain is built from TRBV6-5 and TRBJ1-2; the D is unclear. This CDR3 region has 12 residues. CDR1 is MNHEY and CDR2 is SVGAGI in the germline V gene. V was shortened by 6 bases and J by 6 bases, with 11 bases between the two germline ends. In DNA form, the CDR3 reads TGTGCCAGCAGAAAAGGGTCCCATGGCTACACCTTC. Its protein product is CASRKGSHGYTF.